This passage covers 31 T cell receptor beta chains from one sample sequenced in a study of T cells after yellow fever vaccination. TCRdb re-called the 5' RACE reads with MiXCR, one entry per CDR3 protein. Counted here are some 300,000 distinct CDR3 sequences, 7.5% to 9% occurring once; the ten biggest clones make up around 3.4%. The sequences come from CD4+ T cells sorted from PBMCs, collected 5 days after the yellow fever booster vaccination. The receptors were gathered from a man aged 18 to 29 who received the YFV17D yellow fever vaccine.

The chain has TRBV18 and TRBJ2-5; the D gene could be TRBD1 or TRBD2 (6 bases each). The germline V gene encodes CDR1 KGHSH and CDR2 LQKENI. There are 12 residues in the CDR3. V was trimmed by 1 base and J by 9 bases, leaving 9 bases between them. This chain's CDR3 is CASSPQEGAQYF. CDR3 DNA sequence: TGTGCCAGCTCACCACAGGAGGGGGCCCAGTACTTC. The full variable domain, with the rest looked up from reference TRBV18 and TRBJ2-5, is NAGVMQNPRHLVRRRGQEARLRCSPMKGHSHVYWYRQLPEEGLKFMVYLQKENIIDESGMPKERFSAEFPKEGPSILRIQQVVRGDSAAYFCASSPQEGAQYFGPGTRLLVL.

This clonotype was detected many times. The chain links TRBV7-8 to TRBJ2-1; D uncertain. The V gene's germline CDR1 is SGHVS and CDR2 FQNEAQ. Trimming left V 2 bases short and J 7 bases short, with 6 bases between. CDR3 size: 12 residues. This CDR3 is CASSLTGNEQFF. CDR3 bases: TGTGCCAGCAGCTTAACTGGGAATGAGCAGTTCTTC.

The rearrangement links TRBV5-4 to TRBJ1-3; D ambiguous. Germline V gene sequence: CDR1 SGHNT, CDR2 YYREEE (reference sequence). This CDR3 comprises 14 residues. Trimming left V 0 bases short and J 0 bases short, with 4 bases between. The CDR3 region is CASSLDRSGNTIYF. DNA for the CDR3: TGTGCCAGCAGCTTGGACCGCTCTGGAAACACCATATATTTT.

This clonotype was detected ten times or more. The chain uses TRBV18 and TRBJ2-3, with 7 bases identical to TRBD1. This CDR3 contains 15 residues. The trim removed 4 bases at V and 2 bases at J, leaving 6 bases unmatched. CDR1 is KGHSH, CDR2 LQKENI, per germline. DNA of the CDR3: TGTGCCAGCTCACGAGAGACAGGGTACACAGATACGCAGTATTTT. It encodes CASSRETGYTDTQYF.

The rearrangement uses TRBV6-5 and TRBJ2-3; perhaps TRBD1 as D (5 bases). This CDR3 is built from 14 residues. Trimming shortened V by 5 bases and J by 5 bases, and 14 bases separated the two germline ends. Per the germline V gene, CDR1 is MNHEY and CDR2 is SVGAGI. This CDR3 is CASSPRVGRDTQYF. As DNA, the CDR3 is TGTGCCAGCAGTCCCAGGGTAGGACGAGATACGCAGTATTTT.

The chain couples TRBV12-3 or TRBV12-4 to TRBJ1-2, with 8 bases matching TRBD1. This CDR3 has 13 residues. Unmatched junction bases numbered 4, after V lost 4 bases and J lost 6 bases. Here the CDR3 DNA reads TGTGCCAGCAGTTGGACAGGGAACGATGGCTACACCTTC. Protein sequence: CASSWTGNDGYTF.

The rearrangement joins TRBV5-4 to TRBJ2-2; 7 bases are a match to TRBD1. The length of the CDR3 is 15 residues. CDR1 is SGHNT and CDR2 is YYREEE in the germline V gene (reference sequence). With 2 bases clipped from V and 5 bases from J, the junction kept 6 bases outside the gene matches. CDR3 amino acids: CASSLIRGSTGELFF. The CDR3 DNA follows: TGTGCCAGCAGCTTAATCAGGGGGTCTACCGGGGAGCTGTTTTTT.

V gene TRBV6-5 combines with J gene TRBJ2-5; D unresolved. V gave up 5 bases and J gave up 5 bases, with 12 bases separating them. The germline CDR1 and CDR2 sequences are MNHEY and SVGAGI. The CDR3 is 13 amino acids. The CDR3 spells CASSRHLDETQYF. CDR3 DNA sequence: TGTGCCAGCAGTCGGCATCTCGACGAGACCCAGTACTTC.

The chain is built from TRBV24-1 and TRBJ2-7; D uncertain. This CDR3 contains 13 residues. In germline, CDR1 is KGHDR, CDR2 SFDVKD. Between the trimmed V and J ends, which lost 1 base and 4 bases, there was a span of 7 bases. The CDR3: CATSDFDTYEQYF. CDR3 DNA: TGTGCCACCAGTGATTTCGACACGTACGAGCAGTACTTC.

This clonotype has more than one count but fewer than ten. The rearrangement links TRBV4-3 to TRBJ2-7; 7 bases align to TRBD2. The CDR3 spans 15 residues. Looked up from germline, CDR1 is LGHNA and CDR2 is YSLEER. V trimming: 1 base; J trimming: 7 bases; junction bases outside the gene matches: 10. CDR3 residues: CASSQGTQRGYEQYF. The CDR3 DNA follows: TGCGCCAGCAGCCAAGGAACCCAGCGGGGTTATGAGCAGTACTTC.

The rearrangement uses TRBV20-1 and TRBJ2-1; D is possibly TRBD2 (7 bases). The CDR3 is 16 amino acids. CDR1 is DFQATT, CDR2 SNEGSKA, per germline (reference sequence). With 2 bases removed from V and 3 bases from J, the gap between germline ends came to 17 bases. In nucleotides, the CDR3 is TGCAGTGCTAGAATCTTTGCGGGGGCCCACTACAATGAGCAGTTCTTC. Its translation: CSARIFAGAHYNEQFF.

V gene TRBV6-2 or TRBV6-3 combines with J gene TRBJ2-5; TRBD1 matches at 8 bases. The CDR3 length is 15 residues. V dropped 7 bases and J dropped 5; count of bases not matched to a gene: 12. Germline V lookup: CDR1 MNHEY, CDR2 SVGEGT. The CDR3, as DNA: TGTGCCAGCAACATTGGACAGGGTTTAGGGGAGACCCAGTACTTC. It codes for CASNIGQGLGETQYF.

The J gene is TRBJ2-6, the V gene TRBV7-3; TRBD2 aligns across 8 bases. The germline V gene encodes CDR1 SGHTA and CDR2 FQGTGA. The CDR3 extends over 16 amino acids. The J segment lost 2 bases and the V segment lost 7 bases, leaving 7 bases of the junction unmatched. CDR3 sequence reads: CASNPGGGPGANVLTF. The CDR3 DNA follows: TGTGCCAGCAACCCGGGCGGGGGGCCTGGGGCCAACGTCCTGACTTTC.

The chain joins TRBV19 to TRBJ1-6, with a weak D call TRBD1 (5 bases). The V gene's germline CDR1 is LNHDA and CDR2 SQIVND (reference sequence). This CDR3 spans 14 amino acids. Trimming left V 11 bases short and J 9 bases short, with 20 bases between. This chain's CDR3 is CAAYNRGERSPLHF. The DNA of the CDR3 is TGTGCCGCATACAATCGGGGGGAGCGTTCACCCCTCCACTTT. The full variable domain, in which reference TRBV19 and TRBJ1-6 provide the parts outside the CDR3, is DGGITQSPKYLFRKEGQNVTLSCEQNLNHDAMYWYRQDPGQGLRLIYYSQIVNDFQKGDIAEGYSVSREKKESFPLTVTSAQKNPTAFYLCAAYNRGERSPLHFGNGTRLTVT.

The rearrangement joins TRBV9 to TRBJ2-7, with 10 bases that match TRBD1. Losses at the gene ends were 3 bases for V and 5 bases for J; bases not matched to a gene: 8. CDR3 length: 15 amino acids. Germline lookup yields CDR1 SGDLS and CDR2 YYNGEE. The DNA for the CDR3 is TGTGCCAGCAGCGCGGGGGGACAGGGGTTCGACGAGCAGTACTTC. Translation gives CASSAGGQGFDEQYF.

The chain links TRBV11-2 to TRBJ2-3, with TRBD2 identical over 11 bases. The CDR3 runs 18 residues. Germline V CDR1 and CDR2: SGHAT, FQNNGV. With V trimmed by 0 bases and J by 6 bases, 11 bases remained unmatched. The CDR3 DNA reads TGTGCCAGCAGCTTAGATCCTCTGACTAGCGGGGACGTGGATACGCAGTATTTT. This encodes CASSLDPLTSGDVDTQYF.

The chain employs TRBV28 and TRBJ1-2; the D is unclear. Germline V gene lookup returns CDR1 MDHEN and CDR2 SYDVKM. V was shortened by 7 bases and J by 5 bases, with 17 bases between the two germline ends. This CDR3 is built from 14 residues. The CDR3 reads CASNQLVSQYGYTF. In DNA, the CDR3 is TGTGCCAGCAATCAACTCGTCTCTCAGTATGGCTACACCTTC.

This clonotype showed up just a few times. The chain carries TRBV6-5 and TRBJ2-7, with 8 positions matching TRBD2. Germline V gene data show CDR1 as MNHEY and CDR2 as SVGAGI. The V gene end was trimmed by 6 bases and the J gene end by 5 bases; junction bases not matched to a gene: 3. The CDR3 is 12 amino acids. In nucleotides, the CDR3 is TGTGCCAGCAGGGTCGGGGGGGACGAGCAGTACTTC. Translated: CASRVGGDEQYF.

This clonotype was seen a few times. The chain is built from TRBV2 and TRBJ2-2; D is tentatively TRBD1 or TRBD2 (5 bases each). Trimming pared 4 bases from V and 7 bases from J, leaving 16 bases between. The length of the CDR3 is 15 residues. Germline values: CDR1 SNHLY, CDR2 FYNNEI. The CDR3 region has the DNA TGTGCCAGCAGTGCCACGTGGGACGGAGTCGGGGAGCTGTTTTTT. It codes for CASSATWDGVGELFF. The variable domain in full, completed from reference TRBV2 and TRBJ2-2, reads EPEVTQTPSHQVTQMGQEVILRCVPISNHLYFYWYRQILGQKVEFLVSFYNNEISEKSEIFDDQFSVERPDGSNFTLKIRSTKLEDSAMYFCASSATWDGVGELFFGEGSRLTVL.

This clonotype was seen repeatedly, ten times or more. The J gene is TRBJ2-2, the V gene TRBV4-2; weak D call: TRBD1 (6 bases). With 2 bases removed from V and 7 bases from J, the gap between germline ends came to 14 bases. Per germline, CDR1 LGHNA and CDR2 YNFKEQ. The CDR3 spans 15 residues. CDR3 nucleotide sequence: TGTGCCAGCAGCCAAACCACAGGGTTTAGCGGGGAGCTGTTTTTT. It is translated as CASSQTTGFSGELFF.

There are many counts of this clonotype. The J gene is TRBJ2-3, the V gene TRBV4-2; 10 bases line up with TRBD2. From germline, CDR1 is LGHNA and CDR2 YNFKEQ. The CDR3 contains 17 residues. Unmatched junction bases numbered 10, after V lost 1 base and J lost 6 bases. CDR3 sequence (DNA): TGTGCCAGCAGCCAAGGAAGCGGGGGGGCCTTAGGGGATACGCAGTATTTT. It translates to CASSQGSGGALGDTQYF.

This clonotype was counted many times. The V gene is TRBV7-9, the J gene TRBJ2-5; TRBD1 matches 7 bases. The length of the CDR3 is 15 residues. The V segment lost 2 bases and the J segment 4 bases; nucleotides outside the gene matches: 7. CDR1 SEHNR and CDR2 FQNEAQ come from the germline V gene (reference sequence). The CDR3 loop is CASSLLGQAGETQYF. The CDR3 region has the DNA TGTGCCAGCAGCTTACTAGGACAGGCGGGAGAGACCCAGTACTTC.

This chain links TRBV7-6 with TRBJ2-2, with D tentatively TRBD1 (5 bases). The germline V and J ends were trimmed by 2 bases and 0 bases, with 10 bases remaining between them. The CDR3 has 16 amino acids. Germline V gene data show CDR1 as SGHVS and CDR2 as FNYEAQ. CDR3 bases: TGTGCCAGCAGCTTACAGGGATCTACGAACACCGGGGAGCTGTTTTTT. Protein: CASSLQGSTNTGELFF. The whole variable domain, filled in from reference TRBV7-6 and TRBJ2-2, reads GAGVSQSPRYKVTKRGQDVALRCDPISGHVSLYWYRQALGQGPEFLTYFNYEAQQDKSGLPNDRFSAERPEGSISTLTIQRTEQRDSAMYRCASSLQGSTNTGELFFGEGSRLTVL.

V is TRBV5-1 and J is TRBJ1-1, with a possible D match to TRBD1 (5 bases). Germline assignment: CDR1 SGHRS and CDR2 YFSETQ. The CDR3 has 15 amino acids. Trimming shortened V by 4 bases and J by 8 bases, and 21 bases separated the two germline ends. The CDR3 DNA reads TGCGCCAGCAGCGATGTTGGGGACCCATGGACCGAAGCTTTCTTT. Residues: CASSDVGDPWTEAFF.

The chain links TRBV7-2 to TRBJ1-5; maybe TRBD1 (5 bases). The length of the CDR3 is 16 residues. Trimming removed 5 bases from V and 3 bases from J, with 17 bases in between. Germline CDR1 SGHTA, CDR2 FQGNSA. CDR3 residues: CASSPNGATANQPQHF. CDR3 DNA: TGTGCCAGCAGCCCGAATGGGGCCACGGCCAATCAGCCCCAGCATTTT. The full variable domain, its missing parts supplied by reference TRBV7-2 and TRBJ1-5, is GAGVSQSPSNKVTEKGKDVELRCDPISGHTALYWYRQSLGQGLEFLIYFQGNSAPDKSGLPSDRFSAERTGGSVSTLTIQRTQQEDSAVYLCASSPNGATANQPQHFGDGTRLSIL.

This clonotype was seen ten or more times. V gene TRBV4-3 combines with J gene TRBJ2-7; 9 bases line up with TRBD2. Germline V gives CDR1 LGHNA, CDR2 YSLEER. There are 19 residues in the CDR3. With V trimmed by 4 bases and J by 2 bases, 18 bases remained unmatched. In nucleotides, the CDR3 is TGCGCCAGCAGCCTAGAACTAGCGGGTCCGTCCGTGGCTCCCTACGAGCAGTACTTC. As protein: CASSLELAGPSVAPYEQYF.

Points on this clonotype: The junction does not match germline at one end; this may be a read error. This chain uses TRBV12-3 or TRBV12-4 with TRBJ1-2, with D perhaps matching TRBD1 (6 bases). The CDR3 totals 14 residues. As DNA, the CDR3 is TGCGCCTCATGGTCCCCGGGACAAGACTATGGCTACACCTTC. It encodes CASWSPGQDYGYTF.

The rearrangement uses TRBV28 and TRBJ2-7; D is perhaps TRBD1 or TRBD2 (6 bases each). V was clipped by 7 bases and J by 4 bases, with 17 bases between them. CDR3 length: 14 residues. Germline V gene sequence: CDR1 MDHEN, CDR2 SYDVKM. CDR3 nucleotide sequence: TGTGCCAGCATGGAACGGGGGCGGAATTACGAGCAGTACGTC. It translates to CASMERGRNYEQYV.

The table lists this clonotype with many counts. The J gene is TRBJ2-1, the V gene TRBV6-1; 10 positions match TRBD1. V lost 6 bases to trimming and J lost 8 bases; unmatched junction nucleotides: 10. CDR1 MNHNS and CDR2 SASEGT come from the germline V gene. The CDR3 spans 15 residues. The CDR3, as DNA: TGTGCCAGCAGAACCCGGGACAGGGGAATTTATGAGCAGTTCTTC. Its protein is CASRTRDRGIYEQFF.

This clonotype was picked up a small number of times. The rearrangement joins TRBV4-2 to TRBJ2-7; 8 nucleotides agree with TRBD1. The V gene's germline CDR1 is LGHNA and CDR2 YNFKEQ. J lost 5 bases, V lost 2 bases, and 8 bases had no gene match. The CDR3 consists of 15 residues. CDR3 amino acids: CASSQIQGAIHEQYF. CDR3 DNA: TGTGCCAGCAGCCAAATTCAGGGGGCGATCCACGAGCAGTACTTC.

This clonotype was seen a handful of times. The J gene is TRBJ1-1, the V gene TRBV6-5; D is ambiguous. V lost 2 bases, J lost 0 bases, and 7 bases lay in between. CDR1 is MNHEY, CDR2 SVGAGI, per germline. CDR3 length: 14 amino acids. DNA for the CDR3: TGTGCCAGCAGTTACGAGGGAATGAACACTGAAGCTTTCTTT. Amino acid sequence: CASSYEGMNTEAFF.